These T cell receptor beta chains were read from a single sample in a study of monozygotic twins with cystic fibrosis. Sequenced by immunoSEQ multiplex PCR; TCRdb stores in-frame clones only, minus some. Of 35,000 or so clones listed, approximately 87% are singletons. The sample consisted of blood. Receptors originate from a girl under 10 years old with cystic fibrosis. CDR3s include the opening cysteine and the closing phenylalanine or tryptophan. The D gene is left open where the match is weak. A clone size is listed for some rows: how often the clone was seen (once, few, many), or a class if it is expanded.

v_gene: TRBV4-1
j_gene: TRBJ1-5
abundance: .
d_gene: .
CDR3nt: TGCGCCAGCAGCCAAGACAGCTCCTATAGCAATCAGCCCCAGCATTTT
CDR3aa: CASSQDSSYSNQPQHF

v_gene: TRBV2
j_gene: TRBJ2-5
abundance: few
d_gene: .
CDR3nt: TGTGCCAGCATTTGGGAGACCCAGTACTTC
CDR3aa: CASIWETQYF

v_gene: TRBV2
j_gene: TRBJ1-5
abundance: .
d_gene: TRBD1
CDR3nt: TGTGCCAGCAGCCCCGGACAGGCGAGCAATCAGCCCCAGCATTTT
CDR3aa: CASSPGQASNQPQHF

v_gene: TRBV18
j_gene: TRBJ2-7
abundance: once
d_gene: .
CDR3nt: TGTGCCAGCTCACCCACCCCACACGAGCAGTACTTC
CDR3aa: CASSPTPHEQYF

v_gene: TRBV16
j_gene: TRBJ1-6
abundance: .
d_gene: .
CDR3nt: TGTGCCAGCAGCCAAGGGTCTAGCTCCTATAATTCACCCCTCCACTTT
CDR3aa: CASSQGSSSYNSPLHF

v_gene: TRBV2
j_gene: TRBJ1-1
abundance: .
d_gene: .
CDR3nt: TGTGCCAGCCGCACAGGGAAGAACACTGAAGCTTTCTTT
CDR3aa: CASRTGKNTEAFF

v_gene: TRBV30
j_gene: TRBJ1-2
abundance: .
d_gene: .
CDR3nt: TGTGCCTGGCGGTCGGGCAGATTAAACTATGGAGGGGGCTACACCTTC
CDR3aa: CAWRSGRLNYGGGYTF

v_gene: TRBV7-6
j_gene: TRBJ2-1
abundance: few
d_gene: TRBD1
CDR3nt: TGTGCCAGCAGCTTAGTGGGGACAGGGAACAATGAGCAGTTCTTC
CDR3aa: CASSLVGTGNNEQFF

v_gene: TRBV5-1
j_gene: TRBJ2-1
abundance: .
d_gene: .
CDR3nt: TGCGCCAGCAGCTTGGGGACGACTAGGACTGGTGATGAGCAGTTCTTC
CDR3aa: CASSLGTTRTGDEQFF

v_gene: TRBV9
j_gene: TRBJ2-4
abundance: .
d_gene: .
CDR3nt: TGTGCCAGCAGCGCCCGGAGCCAGGGGGGTTATGGCATTCAGTACTTC
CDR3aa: CASSARSQGGYGIQYF

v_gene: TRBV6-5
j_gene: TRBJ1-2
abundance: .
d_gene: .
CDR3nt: TGTGCCAGCAGTTACTTCGACAGACTCATTGACTATGGCTACACCTTC
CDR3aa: CASSYFDRLIDYGYTF

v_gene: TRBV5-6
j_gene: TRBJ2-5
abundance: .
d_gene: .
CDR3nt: TGTGCCAGCAGCTTGAAGGCAGGACACCAAGAGACCCAGTACTTC
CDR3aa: CASSLKAGHQETQYF

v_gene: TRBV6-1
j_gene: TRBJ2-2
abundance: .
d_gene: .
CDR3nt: TGTGCCAGCAGATTGACACAGGTCACCGGGGAGCTGTTTTTT
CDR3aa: CASRLTQVTGELFF